The 14 T cell receptor beta chains below were found in one sample sequenced in a study of cytomegalovirus exposure and HLA in healthy donors (dated by TCRdb to about 2017). To prepare the library, the immunoSEQ multiplex PCR assay was applied. The multiplex PCR relied on a mix of 60 forward primers for TCR Vbeta segments and 13 reverse primers for TCR Jbeta segments. This is the immuneACCESS table as TCRdb keeps it, with only in-frame sequences that have V and J called. A part of the clones is gone; compared with another copy, unresolved V genes explain less than half, and the rest is unexplained. The sample contains approximately 170,000 clones, about three quarters of them found a single time. The ten top clones hold roughly 3% of the sample. The specimen was PBMCs. All receptors derive from a female donor in good health and CMV-seronegative.

V and J are TRBV4-1 and TRBJ1-2; perhaps TRBD1 as D (5 bases). The CDR3 totals 17 residues. Germline-derived CDR1 and CDR2 are MGHRA and YSYEKL. V was trimmed by 1 base and J by 3 bases, leaving 18 bases between them. CDR3 coding DNA: TGCGCCAGCAGCCAAGGGAGGGGTACAGACTCCCACTATGGCTACACCTTC. Encoded protein: CASSQGRGTDSHYGYTF.

The chain uses TRBV30 and TRBJ2-3, with D maybe TRBD2 (5 bases). Trimming pared 1 base from V and 2 bases from J, leaving 10 bases between. The CDR3 spans 14 residues. Germline CDR1 GTSNPN, CDR2 SVGIG (reference sequence). The CDR3 region is CAWSESGYTDTQYF. CDR3 sequence (DNA): TGTGCCTGGAGTGAGAGCGGATACACAGATACGCAGTATTTT.

The chain couples TRBV4-1 to TRBJ2-1; possible D gene TRBD1, 6 bases. The V gene lost 2 bases and the J gene lost 10 bases, with 9 bases spanning the gap. This CDR3 spans 12 amino acids. Germline CDR1 is MGHRA and CDR2 is YSYEKL. The CDR3 bases are TGCGCCAGCAGCCAACACACAGGGGAGCAGTTCTTC. Its protein product is CASSQHTGEQFF.

Worth noting for this clone: This CDR3 is also generated by other DNA sequences in the sample. The V and J genes are TRBV6-4 and TRBJ2-3, with 9 bases matching TRBD2. The CDR3 totals 16 residues. V gave up 0 bases and J gave up 2 bases; unmatched junction bases: 3. Looked up from germline, CDR1 is MRHNA and CDR2 is SNTAGT. CDR3 DNA sequence: TGTGCCAGCAGTGACTCGGGCGGGGGGGCCACAGATACGCAGTATTTT. Its translation is CASSDSGGGATDTQYF.

By proportion, this clone is medium-sized. This chain uses TRBV7-6 with TRBJ2-7; 11 bases match TRBD2. From germline, CDR1 is SGHVS and CDR2 FNYEAQ. V was clipped by 5 bases and J by 4 bases; unmatched bases: 7. CDR3 length equals 15 residues. CDR3 sequence reads: CASSPYSGGEYEQYF. The CDR3 nucleotides are TGTGCCAGCAGCCCTTATAGCGGGGGGGAGTACGAGCAGTACTTC.

The chain employs TRBV2 and TRBJ2-7; 7 bases map to TRBD1. After removal of 2 bases from V and 3 bases from J, the junction contained 4 bases not matched to a gene. The CDR3 length is 14 residues. CDR1 and CDR2 (germline): SNHLY, FYNNEI. The CDR3 DNA reads TGTGCCAGCAGTGAACAGGGGGAGCTCTACGAGCAGTACTTC. Protein: CASSEQGELYEQYF.

The chain carries TRBV7-9 and TRBJ1-4, with 7 positions matching TRBD1. CDR3 length: 17 residues. Germline CDR1 SEHNR, CDR2 FQNEAQ (reference sequence). The J segment lost 5 bases and the V segment lost 5 bases, leaving 14 bases of the junction unmatched. In DNA form, the CDR3 reads TGTGCCAGCAGCCTTACCCCGACAGGGCGGCCGAATGAAAAACTGTTTTTT. This codes for CASSLTPTGRPNEKLFF.

This clone turned up a few times. This chain links TRBV9 with TRBJ2-5; the D gene is possibly TRBD2 (7 bases). The CDR3 contains 14 residues. Germline V gene sequence: CDR1 SGDLS, CDR2 YYNGEE. Trimming removed 0 bases from V and 5 bases from J, with 11 bases in between. The CDR3 DNA sequence: TGTGCCAGCAGCGTAGAGGGGGGGTGGGAGACCCAGTACTTC. Encoded protein: CASSVEGGWETQYF.

The genes are TRBV4-1 and TRBJ2-5, with unresolved D. V was cut by 0 bases and J by 5 bases, with 4 bases left in between. Per the germline V gene, CDR1 is MGHRA and CDR2 is YSYEKL. CDR3 length: 12 residues. The CDR3 region is CASSQDRETQYF. In DNA form, the CDR3 reads TGCGCCAGCAGCCAAGATCGTGAGACCCAGTACTTC.

The chain employs TRBV10-3 and TRBJ1-5, with TRBD1 identical over 7 bases. After removal of 10 bases from V and 0 bases from J, the junction contained 9 bases not matched to a gene. The CDR3 runs 15 residues. The germline V gene has CDR1 ENHRY and CDR2 SYGVKD. The CDR3 DNA follows: TGTGCCACACGGACAGGTCCATATAGCAATCAGCCCCAGCATTTT. Translation gives CATRTGPYSNQPQHF.

A single count supports this clone. The chain joins TRBV30 to TRBJ2-4; D unclear. Per the germline V gene, CDR1 is GTSNPN and CDR2 is SVGIG (reference sequence). The ends were cut back, 5 bases at V and 0 bases at J, with 11 bases in the middle. This CDR3 has 14 amino acids. CDR3 amino acids: CAWPGLIAKNIQYF. CDR3 bases: TGTGCCTGGCCAGGTCTTATAGCCAAAAACATTCAGTACTTC.

The chain employs TRBV6-6 and TRBJ1-1, with D possibly being TRBD1 (5 bases). V shed 2 bases and J shed 6 bases, with 19 bases lying between them. The CDR3 has 16 amino acids. Looked up from germline, CDR1 is MNHNY and CDR2 is SVGAGI (reference sequence). CDR3 nucleotide sequence: TGTGCCAGCAGTTACGGAACAGGTAACGTCGTCGCTGAAGCTTTCTTT. Encoded protein: CASSYGTGNVVAEAFF.

V gene TRBV28 combines with J gene TRBJ1-6, with 9 positions matching TRBD1. V gave up 6 bases and J gave up 9 bases; unmatched junction bases: 9. Germline lookup yields CDR1 MDHEN and CDR2 SYDVKM. CDR3 length: 15 residues. DNA for the CDR3: TGTGCCAGCAGCCGCGGACAGGGGAATGGTTCACCCCTCCACTTT. Protein: CASSRGQGNGSPLHF.

The chain is built from TRBV11-2 and TRBJ1-5; D remains unclear. Germline assignment: CDR1 SGHAT and CDR2 FQNNGV. V was cut by 3 bases and J by 1 base, with 10 bases left in between. This CDR3 contains 15 residues. The CDR3 protein is CASSFGSESNQPQHF. The CDR3 region has the DNA TGTGCCAGCAGCTTCGGGAGTGAAAGCAATCAGCCCCAGCATTTT.